This T cell receptor beta chain is drawn from a study of cytomegalovirus exposure and HLA in healthy donors. General observations from the study: Among donors in an Asian-associated ancestry cluster, a later analysis reportedly found fewer N-insertions than the roughly 610-donor mean.

Germline V gene lookup returns CDR1 MGHRA and CDR2 YSYEKL. Trimming cost V 3 bases and J 9 bases; bases outside gene matches: 9. This CDR3 region has 15 residues. Unrecorded immune exposure was likely among donors, who were nominally healthy when sampled. Primers for the PCR totalled 60 Vbeta and 13 Jbeta. Repertoires were generated with immunoSEQ multiplex PCR, while TCRdb's copy carries only in-frame clones and drops some. The table has 90,000 to 150,000 clones, approximately 80% seen once. Concerning this clone: Its target is unknown.

Specimen: PBMCs. The TCR originated in a man aged 40-49 years in good health and CMV-seropositive. V and J are TRBV4-1 and TRBJ2-4; 9 positions agree with TRBD1. The CDR3 loop is CASSQGDRVDGIQYF. CDR3 in DNA: TGCGCCAGCAGCCAGGGGGACAGGGTAGACGGCATTCAGTACTTC.